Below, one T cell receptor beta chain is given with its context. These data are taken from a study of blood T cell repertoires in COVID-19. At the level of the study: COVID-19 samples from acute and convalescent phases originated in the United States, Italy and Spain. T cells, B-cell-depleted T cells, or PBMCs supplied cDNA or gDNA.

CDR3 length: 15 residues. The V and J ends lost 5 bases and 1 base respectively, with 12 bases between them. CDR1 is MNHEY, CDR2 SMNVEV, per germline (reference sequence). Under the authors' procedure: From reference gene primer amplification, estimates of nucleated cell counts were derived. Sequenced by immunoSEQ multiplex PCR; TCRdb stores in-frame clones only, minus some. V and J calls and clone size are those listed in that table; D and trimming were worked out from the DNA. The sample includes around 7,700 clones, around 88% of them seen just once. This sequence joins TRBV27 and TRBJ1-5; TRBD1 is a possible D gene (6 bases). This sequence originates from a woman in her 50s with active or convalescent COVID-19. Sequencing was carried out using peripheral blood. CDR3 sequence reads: CASSPPGASNQPQHF. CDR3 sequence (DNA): TGTGCCAGCAGTCCGCCAGGGGCGAGCAATCAGCCCCAGCATTTT.